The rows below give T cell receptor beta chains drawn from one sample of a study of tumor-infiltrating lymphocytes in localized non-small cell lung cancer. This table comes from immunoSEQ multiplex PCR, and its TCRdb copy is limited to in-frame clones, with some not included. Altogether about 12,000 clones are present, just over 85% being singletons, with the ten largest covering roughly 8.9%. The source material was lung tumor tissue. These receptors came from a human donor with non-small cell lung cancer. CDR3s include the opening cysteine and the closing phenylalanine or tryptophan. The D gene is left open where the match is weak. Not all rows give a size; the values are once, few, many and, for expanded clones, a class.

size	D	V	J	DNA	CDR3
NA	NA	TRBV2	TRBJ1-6	TGTGCCAGCAGGAGGGGGTTCAATTCACCCCTCCACTTT	CASRRGFNSPLHF
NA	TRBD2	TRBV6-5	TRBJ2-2	TGTGCCAGCAGTTACTATAGCGGGAGGTCCGGGGAGCTGTTTTTT	CASSYYSGRSGELFF
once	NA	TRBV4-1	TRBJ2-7	TGCGCCAGCAGCCAAGAGGCGTCGGCAGGGGGGTTGTACGAGCAGTACTTC	CASSQEASAGGLYEQYF
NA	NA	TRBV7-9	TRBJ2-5	TGTGCCAGCAGCTTTTCCCTTGGTGTGTACCAAGAGACCCAGTACTTC	CASSFSLGVYQETQYF
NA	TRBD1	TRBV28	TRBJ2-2	TGTGCCAGCCTATTTGGGACAGGGCAGGGCGGGGAGCTGTTTTTT	CASLFGTGQGGELFF
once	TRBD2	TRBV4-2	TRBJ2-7	TGTGCCAGCAGCACACGGACTAGATCGGGCGAGCAGTACTTC	CASSTRTRSGEQYF
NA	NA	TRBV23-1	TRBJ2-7	TGCGCCAGCAGTCTTATTCAAAGCCCCGCTTTTTGCGAGCAGTACTTC	CASSLIQSPAFCEQYF
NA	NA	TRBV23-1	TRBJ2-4	TGCGCCAGCAGTCAAACAGCTTTAGCCAAAAACATTCAGTACTTC	CASSQTALAKNIQYF
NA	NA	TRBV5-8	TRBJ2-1	TGTGCCAGCACTGGTAATGGGGAAAGATGGAATGAGCAGTTCTTC	CASTGNGERWNEQFF
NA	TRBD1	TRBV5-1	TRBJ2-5	TGCGCCAGCAGCTTGGCGGGGACAGGGATTCGAGAGACCCAGTACTTC	CASSLAGTGIRETQYF
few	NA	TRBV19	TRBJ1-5	TGTGCCAGTAGTATAGCCGGGATTAGGGGCGATCAGCCCCAGCATTTT	CASSIAGIRGDQPQHF
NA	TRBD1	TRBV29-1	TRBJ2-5	TGCAGCGTGCGACAGGGGCAAGAGACCCAGTACTTC	CSVRQGQETQYF
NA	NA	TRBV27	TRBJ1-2	TGTGCCAGCAGTTTATCTCAGAACTATGGCTACACCTTC	CASSLSQNYGYTF
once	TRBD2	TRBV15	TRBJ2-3	TGTGCCTCACAGACTAGCGGCCTCACAGATACGCAGTATTTT	CASQTSGLTDTQYF
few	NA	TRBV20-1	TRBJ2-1	TGCAGTGCGAGGGGGGACAATGAGCAGTTCTTC	CSARGDNEQFF
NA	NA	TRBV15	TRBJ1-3	TGTGCCACCAGCAGAGATTTGGGTTTCTCTGGAAACACCATATATTTT	CATSRDLGFSGNTIYF
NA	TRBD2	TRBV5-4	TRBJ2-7	TGTGCCAGCAGCTCCGCCCCGGGACTAGGAGTACCCTACGAGCAGTACTTC	CASSSAPGLGVPYEQYF
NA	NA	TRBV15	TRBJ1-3	TGTGCCACCAGCAGAGATCTCGGCAGGGGAAACACCATATATTTT	CATSRDLGRGNTIYF
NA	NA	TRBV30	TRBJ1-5	TGTGCCTGGAGTAGGGGGAAGGGGAGCAATCAGCCCCAGCATTTT	CAWSRGKGSNQPQHF
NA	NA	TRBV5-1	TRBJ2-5	TGCGCCAGCAGCCTACCCGACCCCGGGCTCGAGACCCAGTACTTC	CASSLPDPGLETQYF
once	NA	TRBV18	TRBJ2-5	TGTGCCAGCTCGCCGGACAGCCAAGAGACCCAGTACTTC	CASSPDSQETQYF
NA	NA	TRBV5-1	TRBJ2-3	TGCGCCAGCAGCTCCCCTGACACAGATACGCAGTATTTT	CASSSPDTDTQYF
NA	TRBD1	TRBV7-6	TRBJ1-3	TGTGCCAGCAGCCCGACGACAGGGACCTCTGGAAACACCATATATTTT	CASSPTTGTSGNTIYF